The next 30 T cell receptor beta chains were all read from a single sample in a study of blood T cell repertoires in COVID-19. Only in-frame clones appear in the TCRdb table, and some are missing; sequencing was by immunoSEQ multiplex PCR. The data contain 90,000 to 120,000 clones, around 84% of them singletons. Source material: peripheral blood. The receptors derive from a human donor in a cohort sampled during active COVID-19.

The chain links TRBV10-1 to TRBJ1-2, with TRBD1 matching over 7 bases. The length of the CDR3 is 16 residues. J was trimmed by 8 bases and V by 0 bases; bases with no gene match: 12. Germline loops: CDR1 WNHNN, CDR2 SYGVQD (reference sequence). CDR3 nucleotide sequence: TGCGCCAGCAGTGAGTCTCGGGGTACAGGGGAGGACGGCTACACCTTC. Protein product: CASSESRGTGEDGYTF.

The rearrangement links TRBV5-1 to TRBJ1-1, with D possibly TRBD1 on 5 matching bases. The V and J ends lost 3 bases and 1 base respectively, with 7 bases between them. Per germline, CDR1 SGHRS and CDR2 YFSETQ. The CDR3 covers 13 residues. The CDR3 reads CASSSGPNTEAFF. In DNA, the CDR3 is TGCGCCAGCAGCTCAGGGCCGAACACTGAAGCTTTCTTT.

The J gene is TRBJ2-7, the V gene TRBV7-2; D gene unclear. Germline CDR1 is SGHTA and CDR2 is FQGNSA. CDR3 length equals 13 residues. V lost 1 base and J 4 bases, leaving 8 bases between the germline ends. The CDR3 sequence is CASSLGALYEQYF. CDR3 sequence (DNA): TGTGCCAGCAGCTTAGGCGCGTTGTACGAGCAGTACTTC.

This rearrangement joins TRBV6-1 to TRBJ2-7; 13 bases map to TRBD2. CDR1 MNHNS and CDR2 SASEGT come from the germline V gene. With V trimmed by 4 bases and J by 6 bases, 9 bases remained unmatched. The CDR3 covers 16 residues. CDR3 nucleotides: TGTGCCAGCAGTGCCACTAGCGGGGGGGCCTTTCGCGAGCAGTACTTC. It yields the protein CASSATSGGAFREQYF.

The V and J genes are TRBV4-2 and TRBJ2-5, with TRBD2 identical over 10 bases. The CDR3 runs to 15 residues. CDR1 is LGHNA, CDR2 YNFKEQ, per germline. With V trimmed by 1 base and J by 1 base, 0 bases remained unmatched. CDR3: CASSQGTSGQETQYF. CDR3 nucleotide sequence: TGTGCCAGCAGCCAAGGGACTAGCGGCCAAGAGACCCAGTACTTC.

J is TRBJ1-3 and V is TRBV2; a possible D gene is TRBD1 (6 bases). V lost 3 bases, J lost 1 base, and 10 bases lay in between. The CDR3 contains 15 residues. Germline V gives CDR1 SNHLY, CDR2 FYNNEI. The CDR3 DNA follows: TGTGCCAGCAGTGATCGTACAGGGTCTGGAAACACCATATATTTT. The encoded protein is CASSDRTGSGNTIYF.

In this sample, this clone turned up a few times. The V and J genes are TRBV18 and TRBJ1-2; weak D call: TRBD1 (5 bases). Between the trimmed V and J ends, which lost 2 bases and 4 bases, there was a span of 14 bases. CDR3 length equals 15 residues. Germline values: CDR1 KGHSH, CDR2 LQKENI. The CDR3 sequence is CASSPAGSHSYGYTF. The CDR3 coding sequence is TGTGCCAGCTCACCAGCAGGGTCCCACTCCTATGGCTACACCTTC.

Here the CDR3 reads CASSLQGSDTEAFF. For the CDR3, the DNA is TGTGCCAGCAGTCTTCAGGGGTCTGACACTGAAGCTTTCTTT. The rearrangement links TRBV7-9 to TRBJ1-1; tentative D call: TRBD1 (6 bases). Germline V gene data show CDR1 as SEHNR and CDR2 as FQNEAQ (reference sequence). CDR3 length: 14 residues. V lost 6 bases and J lost 3, with 14 bases in between. Full variable domain (missing parts from reference TRBV7-9 and TRBJ1-1): DTGVSQNPRHKITKRGQNVTFRCDPISEHNRLYWYRQTLGQGPEFLTYFQNEAQLEKSRLLSDRFSAERPKGSFSTLEIQRTEQGDSAMYLCASSLQGSDTEAFFGQGTRLTVV.

V and J are TRBV5-1 and TRBJ2-7; D not resolved. The CDR3 covers 14 residues. Trimming stripped 4 bases from V and 0 bases from J, with 11 bases between. Germline CDR1 and CDR2: SGHRS and YFSETQ. The CDR3 spells CASSPGRSSYEQYF. The CDR3 DNA follows: TGCGCCAGCAGCCCGGGTCGGAGCTCCTACGAGCAGTACTTC. Together with reference TRBV5-1 and TRBJ2-7, the CDR3 gives the full variable domain: KAGVTQTPRYLIKTRGQQVTLSCSPISGHRSVSWYQQTPGQGLQFLFEYFSETQRNKGNFPGRFSGRQFSNSRSEMNVSTLELGDSALYLCASSPGRSSYEQYFGPGTRLTVT.

For this clone: This specimen includes other DNA sequences encoding the same CDR3. The rearrangement joins TRBV4-1 to TRBJ2-2; maybe TRBD2 (7 bases). This CDR3 has 15 residues. Germline CDR1 and CDR2: MGHRA and YSYEKL. Trimming pared 0 bases from V and 6 bases from J, leaving 11 bases between. For the CDR3, the DNA is TGCGCCAGCAGCCAAGATTGGGGGGGGCCCGGGGAGCTGTTTTTT. It specifies CASSQDWGGPGELFF.

Only one count was recorded for this clone. The gene calls are TRBV11-2 and TRBJ2-1, with D possibly being TRBD2 (6 bases). Trimming pared 3 bases from V and 3 bases from J, leaving 12 bases between. Germline V gene lookup returns CDR1 SGHAT and CDR2 FQNNGV. This CDR3 has 15 amino acids. This chain's CDR3 is CASSFRAGFYNEQFF. The DNA for the CDR3 is TGTGCCAGCAGCTTCCGGGCGGGATTCTACAATGAGCAGTTCTTC.

This clone was detected a few times. The chain couples TRBV7-2 to TRBJ1-3; D is perhaps TRBD1 (5 bases). CDR3 size: 13 residues. Trimming cost V 5 bases and J 3 bases, with 8 bases left between them. The germline CDR1 and CDR2 sequences are SGHTA and FQGNSA. The CDR3: CASSGQGGNTIYF. The CDR3 DNA sequence: TGTGCCAGCAGCGGTCAGGGTGGAAACACCATATATTTT.

For this clone: In the same sample, other DNA sequences code for this CDR3. This chain joins TRBV5-1 and TRBJ1-1, with D tentatively TRBD1 (6 bases). The germline V and J ends were trimmed by 0 bases and 1 base, with 7 bases remaining between them. The CDR3 is 14 residues long. Germline V gene lookup returns CDR1 SGHRS and CDR2 YFSETQ. CDR3 region: CASSLDRANTEAFF. For the CDR3, the DNA is TGCGCCAGCAGCTTGGACAGGGCGAACACTGAAGCTTTCTTT.

The chain links TRBV19 to TRBJ1-4, with D perhaps matching TRBD1 (6 bases). Germline V gene data show CDR1 as LNHDA and CDR2 as SQIVND (reference sequence). Deletions cut 5 bases from V and 4 bases from J, with 11 bases between. CDR3 length: 14 residues. As DNA, the CDR3 is TGTGCCAGTAGTCCGCAGGGGAATAATGAAAAACTGTTTTTT. The encoded protein is CASSPQGNNEKLFF.

This chain uses TRBV4-2 with TRBJ1-1; D not certain. Per the germline V gene, CDR1 is LGHNA and CDR2 is YNFKEQ. The length of the CDR3 is 13 residues. V dropped 3 bases and J dropped 0 bases, with 5 bases sitting between them. The CDR3 sequence: CASSHTMNTEAFF. CDR3 sequence (DNA): TGTGCCAGCAGCCACACTATGAACACTGAAGCTTTCTTT.

The chain is built from TRBV15 and TRBJ1-1; tentatively, D is TRBD1 (6 bases). The germline V gene has CDR1 LNHNV and CDR2 YYDKDF (reference sequence). V lost 3 bases and J lost 5, with 10 bases in between. The CDR3 length is 13 residues. The CDR3 DNA reads TGTGCCACCAGCAGCGGACAGTTAACTGAAGCTTTCTTT. It codes for CATSSGQLTEAFF. Supplemented by reference TRBV15 and TRBJ1-1, the full variable domain reads DAMVIQNPRYQVTQFGKPVTLSCSQTLNHNVMYWYQQKSSQAPKLLFHYYDKDFNNEADTPDNFQSRRPNTSFCFLDIRSPGLGDTAMYLCATSSGQLTEAFFGQGTRLTVV.

V gene TRBV7-2 combines with J gene TRBJ2-5; 8 bases agree with TRBD2. Germline CDR1 is SGHTA and CDR2 is FQGNSA. The CDR3 is made up of 17 amino acids. With 5 bases clipped from V and 0 bases from J, the junction kept 11 bases outside the gene matches. CDR3 bases: TGTGCCAGCAGCCAAACCCCGGGACTAGATTACCAAGAGACCCAGTACTTC. Translated, it gives CASSQTPGLDYQETQYF.

The genes are TRBV5-8 and TRBJ2-3; the D gene is possibly TRBD1 (7 bases). CDR1 is SGHTS, CDR2 YDEGEE, per germline. Deletions cut 2 bases from V and 2 bases from J, with 12 bases between. There are 15 residues in the CDR3. This CDR3 is CASSFQGGDTDTQYF. In DNA form, the CDR3 reads TGTGCCAGCAGCTTCCAGGGGGGAGACACAGATACGCAGTATTTT.

This rearrangement joins TRBV18 to TRBJ1-1, with no clear D. This CDR3 is built from 13 residues. CDR1 is KGHSH and CDR2 is LQKENI in the germline V gene. Deletions cut 2 bases from V and 4 bases from J, with 8 bases between. CDR3 region: CASSPGEGTEAFF. The CDR3 coding sequence is TGTGCCAGCTCACCAGGGGAGGGCACTGAAGCTTTCTTT.

This clone was detected a few times. V gene TRBV2 combines with J gene TRBJ2-7; 8 bases fit TRBD1. Germline assignment: CDR1 SNHLY and CDR2 FYNNEI. CDR3 length: 13 amino acids. V dropped 6 bases and J dropped 2; count of bases not matched to a gene: 3. Here the CDR3 reads CASRGQAPYEQYF. The CDR3 coding sequence is TGTGCCAGCAGGGGACAGGCCCCCTACGAGCAGTACTTC. The full variable domain, completed using reference TRBV2 and TRBJ2-7, is EPEVTQTPSHQVTQMGQEVILRCVPISNHLYFYWYRQILGQKVEFLVSFYNNEISEKSEIFDDQFSVERPDGSNFTLKIRSTKLEDSAMYFCASRGQAPYEQYFGPGTRLTVT.

The V gene is TRBV30, the J gene TRBJ2-3, with a tentative D call TRBD2 (6 bases). CDR1 is GTSNPN and CDR2 is SVGIG in the germline V gene (reference sequence). The CDR3 contains 13 residues. Trimming shortened V by 4 bases and J by 4 bases, and 12 bases separated the two germline ends. CDR3 amino acids: CAWKKAGSDTQYF. The CDR3 nucleotides read TGTGCCTGGAAGAAGGCGGGATCAGATACGCAGTATTTT.

The rearrangement links TRBV11-1 to TRBJ2-3; the match to TRBD1 covers 10 bases. The V gene's germline CDR1 is SGHAT and CDR2 FQDESV (reference sequence). The junction had 7 bases not matched to a gene; V was cut back by 5 bases and J by 5 bases. There are 15 residues in the CDR3. This chain's CDR3 is CASSPGTGAVDTQYF. CDR3 sequence (DNA): TGTGCCAGCAGCCCCGGGACAGGGGCCGTAGATACGCAGTATTTT. Using reference TRBV11-1 and TRBJ2-3 for the parts outside the CDR3, the full variable domain is EAEVAQSPRYKITEKSQAVAFWCDPISGHATLYWYRQILGQGPELLVQFQDESVVDDSQLPKDRFSAERLKGVDSTLKIQPAELGDSAMYLCASSPGTGAVDTQYFGPGTRLTVL.

This clone was detected only once. CDR3 coding DNA: TGTGCCAGCAGCCCCGGACAGGGTGGGGAGACCCAGTACTTC. This translates into CASSPGQGGETQYF. The rearrangement links TRBV3-1 (or the pseudogene TRBV3-2) to TRBJ2-5; TRBD1 aligns across 8 bases. CDR1 is LGHDT and CDR2 is YNNKEL in the germline V gene (reference sequence). The CDR3 is 14 amino acids. The V and J ends lost 4 bases and 5 bases, in that order; junction bases with no gene match: 6.

The chain recombines TRBV2 with TRBJ1-1; 10 bases align to TRBD1. The length of the CDR3 is 15 residues. Per germline, CDR1 SNHLY and CDR2 FYNNEI. The junction had 5 bases not matched to a gene; V was cut back by 6 bases and J by 1 base. The CDR3 protein is CASRGTGAGNTEAFF. In DNA form, the CDR3 reads TGTGCCAGCAGGGGGACAGGGGCAGGGAACACTGAAGCTTTCTTT.

This sequence joins TRBV9 and TRBJ2-3, with 11 bases aligning to TRBD2. This CDR3 contains 15 residues. The V gene's germline CDR1 is SGDLS and CDR2 YYNGEE. V gave up 0 bases and J gave up 6 bases; unmatched junction bases: 3. CDR3 in amino acids: CASSVVPSGGDTQYF. The CDR3, as DNA: TGTGCCAGCAGCGTAGTTCCTAGCGGGGGGGATACGCAGTATTTT.

CDR3: CASSQGTVGYEQYF. CDR3 DNA sequence: TGTGCCAGCAGCCAAGGGACAGTGGGGTACGAGCAGTACTTC. This chain links TRBV14 with TRBJ2-7; D perhaps matches TRBD1 (6 bases). CDR3 size: 14 residues. V lost 1 base to trimming and J lost 4 bases, with 11 bases between them. Germline loops: CDR1 SGHDN, CDR2 FVKESK. The full variable domain, its missing parts supplied by reference TRBV14 and TRBJ2-7, is EAGVTQFPSHSVIEKGQTVTLRCDPISGHDNLYWYRRVMGKEIKFLLHFVKESKQDESGMPNNRFLAERTGGTYSTLKVQPAELEDSGVYFCASSQGTVGYEQYFGPGTRLTVT.

As for this clone: The junction differs from germline at one of its ends, possibly a read error. The chain joins TRBV4-1 to TRBJ2-7, with TRBD2 matching 8 bases. Looked up from germline, CDR1 is MGHRA and CDR2 is YSYEKL. The CDR3 loop spans 17 amino acids. DNA of the CDR3: TGCGCCAGCAGTCAAGGGGCAAGCGGGAGTTACTACTACGAGCAGTACTTC. This encodes CASSQGASGSYYYEQYF.

The J gene is TRBJ2-3, the V gene TRBV10-3; 8 positions match TRBD2. Germline CDR1 reads ENHRY; CDR2 reads SYGVKD. Trimming at V came to 6 bases and at J to 4 bases, leaving 12 bases not matched to a gene. This CDR3 contains 16 residues. The CDR3 sequence is CAIRRSGGGGADTQYF. DNA of the CDR3: TGTGCCATCAGACGGTCGGGGGGGGGCGGTGCAGATACGCAGTATTTT.

The CDR3 bases are TGTGCCAGCAGTTATCAGGGAAGAGCTGAAGCTTTCTTT. As protein: CASSYQGRAEAFF. The chain recombines TRBV12-3 or TRBV12-4 with TRBJ1-1; possibly TRBD1 for D (5 bases). The CDR3 consists of 13 residues. Trimming left V 4 bases short and J 6 bases short, with 12 bases between.

The CDR3 here is CAARGRSLGSPLHF. The CDR3 nucleotides are TGTGCCGCAAGGGGAAGGTCCCTAGGGTCACCCCTCCACTTT. V usage is TRBV19 and J usage is TRBJ1-6; the D gene is possibly TRBD1 (5 bases). The CDR3 runs to 14 residues. Germline V gives CDR1 LNHDA, CDR2 SQIVND (reference sequence). Trimming took 11 bases from V and 10 from J, leaving 21 bases between them.